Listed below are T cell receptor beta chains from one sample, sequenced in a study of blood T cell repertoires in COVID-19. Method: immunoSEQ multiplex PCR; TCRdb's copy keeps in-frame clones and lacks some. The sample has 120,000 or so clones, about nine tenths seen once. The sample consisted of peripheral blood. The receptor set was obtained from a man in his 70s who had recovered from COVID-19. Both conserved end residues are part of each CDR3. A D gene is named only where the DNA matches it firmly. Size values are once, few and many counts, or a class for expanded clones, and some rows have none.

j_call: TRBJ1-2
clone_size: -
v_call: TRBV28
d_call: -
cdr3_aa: CASSPGEVGGYTF
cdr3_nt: TGTGCCAGCAGTCCTGGGGAGGTAGGGGGCTACACCTTC

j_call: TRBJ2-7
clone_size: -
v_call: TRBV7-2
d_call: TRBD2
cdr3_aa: CASSLLGTSPYF
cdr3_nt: TGTGCCAGCAGCTTATTAGGGACTAGCCCGTACTTC

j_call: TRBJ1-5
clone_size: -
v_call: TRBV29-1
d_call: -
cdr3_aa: CSVAYSVTQPQHF
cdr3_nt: TGCAGCGTAGCATATTCGGTTACTCAGCCCCAGCATTTT

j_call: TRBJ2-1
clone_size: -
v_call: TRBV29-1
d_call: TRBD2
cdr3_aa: CSGLGRESSYNEQFF
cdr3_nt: TGCAGCGGCTTGGGGCGGGAGAGCTCCTACAATGAGCAGTTCTTC

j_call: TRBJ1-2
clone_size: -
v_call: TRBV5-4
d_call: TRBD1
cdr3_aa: CASSLAVQGDGYTF
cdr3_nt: TGTGCCAGCAGCTTGGCCGTCCAGGGGGATGGCTACACCTTC

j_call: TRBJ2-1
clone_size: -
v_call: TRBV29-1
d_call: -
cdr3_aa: CSVVPRSNNEQFF
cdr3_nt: TGCAGCGTTGTTCCTAGATCTAACAATGAGCAGTTCTTC

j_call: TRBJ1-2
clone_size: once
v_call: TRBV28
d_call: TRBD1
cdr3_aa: CASSPGQGYYGYTF
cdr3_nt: TGTGCCAGTTCCCCGGGACAGGGCTACTATGGCTACACCTTC

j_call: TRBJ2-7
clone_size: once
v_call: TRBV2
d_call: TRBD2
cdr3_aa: CASRRLAGAYEQYF
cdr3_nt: TGTGCCAGCAGGCGACTAGCGGGGGCCTACGAGCAGTACTTC

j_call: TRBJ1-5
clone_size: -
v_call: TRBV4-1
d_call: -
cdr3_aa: CASSQAVLGGDSNQPQHF
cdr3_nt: TGCGCCAGCAGCCAAGCGGTCCTCGGGGGGGATAGCAATCAGCCCCAGCATTTT

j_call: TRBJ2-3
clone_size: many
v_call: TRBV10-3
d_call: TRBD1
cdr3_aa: CAIQTGNTDTQYF
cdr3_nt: TGTGCCATCCAGACAGGGAACACAGATACGCAGTATTTT

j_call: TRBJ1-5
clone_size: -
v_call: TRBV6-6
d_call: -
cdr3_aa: CASSTGLNQPQHF
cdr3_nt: TGTGCCAGCAGTACAGGGCTCAATCAGCCCCAGCATTTT

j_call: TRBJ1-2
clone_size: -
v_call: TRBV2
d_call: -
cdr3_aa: CASSPTGAPGYTF
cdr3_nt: TGTGCCAGCAGCCCGACAGGAGCGCCCGGCTACACCTTC

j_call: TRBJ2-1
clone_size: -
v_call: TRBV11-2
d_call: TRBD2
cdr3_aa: CASSLGRLAGAYNEQFF
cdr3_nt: TGTGCCAGCAGCTTAGGCAGACTAGCGGGAGCGTACAATGAGCAGTTCTTC

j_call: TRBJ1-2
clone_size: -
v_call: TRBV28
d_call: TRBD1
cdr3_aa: CASSEGGGTGPNYGYTF
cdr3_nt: TGTGCCAGCAGTGAAGGCGGCGGGACAGGACCCAACTATGGCTACACCTTC

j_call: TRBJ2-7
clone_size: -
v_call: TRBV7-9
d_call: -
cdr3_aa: CASSSLQGSYEQYF
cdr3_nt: TGTGCCAGCAGCTCACTACAGGGTTCCTACGAGCAGTACTTC

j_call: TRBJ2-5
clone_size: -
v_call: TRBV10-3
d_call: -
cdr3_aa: CAINSDRSRETQYF
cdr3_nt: TGTGCCATCAATTCCGACAGGTCCCGGGAGACCCAGTACTTC

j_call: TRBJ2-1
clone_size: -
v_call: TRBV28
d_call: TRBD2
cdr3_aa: CASSLGELAGTHEQFF
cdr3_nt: TGTGCCAGCAGCCTGGGGGAACTAGCGGGGACCCATGAGCAGTTCTTC

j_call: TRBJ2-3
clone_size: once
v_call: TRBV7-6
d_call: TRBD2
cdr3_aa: CASSQSRDYLSSTDTQYF
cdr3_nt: TGTGCCAGCAGTCAATCCCGGGACTACCTTTCAAGCACAGATACGCAGTATTTT

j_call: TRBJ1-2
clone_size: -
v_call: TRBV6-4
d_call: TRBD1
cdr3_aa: CASSGQVANYGYTF
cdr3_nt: TGTGCCAGCAGCGGACAGGTAGCTAACTATGGCTACACCTTC

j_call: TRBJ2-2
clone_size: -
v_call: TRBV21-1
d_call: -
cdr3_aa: CASKGTSGRMVANTGELFF
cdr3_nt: TGTGCCAGCAAGGGGACTAGCGGGAGGATGGTGGCAAACACCGGGGAGCTGTTTTTT

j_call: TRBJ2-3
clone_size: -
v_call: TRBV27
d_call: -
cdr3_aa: CASSVTRSDTQYF
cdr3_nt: TGTGCCAGCAGTGTGACTAGGTCGGATACGCAGTATTTT

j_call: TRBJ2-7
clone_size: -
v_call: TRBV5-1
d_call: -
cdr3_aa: CASSLRSLPSAYEQYF
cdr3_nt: TGCGCCAGCAGCTTACGATCTCTACCCTCCGCTTACGAGCAGTACTTC

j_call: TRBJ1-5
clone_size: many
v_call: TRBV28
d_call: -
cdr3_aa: CASSRGIYSNQPQHF
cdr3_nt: TGTGCCAGCAGTCGAGGGATATATAGCAATCAGCCCCAGCATTTT

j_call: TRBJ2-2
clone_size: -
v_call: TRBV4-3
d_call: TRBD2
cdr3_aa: CASSQEVASGINTGELFF
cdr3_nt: TGCGCCAGCAGCCAAGAAGTGGCTAGCGGGATTAACACCGGGGAGCTGTTTTTT

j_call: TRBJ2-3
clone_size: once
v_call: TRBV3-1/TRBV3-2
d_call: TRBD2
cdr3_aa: CASSQRTSGWIDTQYF
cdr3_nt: TGTGCCAGCAGCCAACGGACTAGCGGGTGGATAGATACGCAGTATTTT

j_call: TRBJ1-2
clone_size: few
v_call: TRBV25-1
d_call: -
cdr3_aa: CASSARGYGYTF
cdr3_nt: TGTGCCAGCAGTGCTCGAGGGTATGGCTACACCTTC

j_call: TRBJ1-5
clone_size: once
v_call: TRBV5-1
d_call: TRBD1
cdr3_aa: CASSLGQVPNQPQHF
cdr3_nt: TGCGCCAGCAGCCTGGGACAGGTGCCTAATCAGCCCCAGCATTTT

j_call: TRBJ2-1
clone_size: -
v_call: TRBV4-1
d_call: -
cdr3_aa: CASSDVQGRLF
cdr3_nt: TGCGCCAGCAGCGACGTACAGGGAAGGCTCTTC

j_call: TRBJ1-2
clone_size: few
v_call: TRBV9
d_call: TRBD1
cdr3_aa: CASSPDRGSYTF
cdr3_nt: TGTGCCAGCAGCCCCGACAGGGGTAGCTACACCTTC

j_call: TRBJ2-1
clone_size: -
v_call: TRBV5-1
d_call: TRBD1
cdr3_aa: CASRRDRGMRNEQFF
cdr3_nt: TGCGCCAGCAGACGGGACAGGGGGATGCGAAATGAGCAGTTCTTC

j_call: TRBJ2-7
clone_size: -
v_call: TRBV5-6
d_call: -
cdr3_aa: CASSLVPTGFYHEQYF
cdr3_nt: TGTGCCAGCAGCTTGGTCCCGACAGGTTTCTACCACGAGCAGTACTTC

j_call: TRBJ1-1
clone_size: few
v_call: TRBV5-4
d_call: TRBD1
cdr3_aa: CASRTRTGAGTEAFF
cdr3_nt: TGTGCCAGCAGGACGAGGACAGGGGCGGGCACTGAAGCTTTCTTT

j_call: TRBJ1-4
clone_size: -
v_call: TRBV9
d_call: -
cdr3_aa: CASSVGQTYEKLFF
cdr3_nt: TGTGCCAGCAGCGTGGGGCAGACGTATGAAAAACTGTTTTTT

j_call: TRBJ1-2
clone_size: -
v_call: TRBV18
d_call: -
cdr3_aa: CASSPRDGNYGYTF
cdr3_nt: TGTGCCAGCTCACCGCGGGACGGGAACTATGGCTACACCTTC

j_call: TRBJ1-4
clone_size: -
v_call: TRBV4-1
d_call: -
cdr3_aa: CASSQDGQNEKLFF
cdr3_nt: TGCGCCAGCAGCCAAGATGGACAGAATGAAAAACTGTTTTTT

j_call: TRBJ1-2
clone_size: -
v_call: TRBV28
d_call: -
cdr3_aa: CASSFPGHLNYGYTF
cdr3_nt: TGTGCCAGCAGTTTCCCGGGACACCTTAACTATGGCTACACCTTC

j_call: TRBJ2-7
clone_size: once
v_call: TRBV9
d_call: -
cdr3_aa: CASSVRDFSYEQYF
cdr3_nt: TGTGCCAGCAGCGTACGGGACTTCTCCTACGAGCAGTACTTC

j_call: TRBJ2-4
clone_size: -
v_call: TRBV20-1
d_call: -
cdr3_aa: CSASLLPGRGATSDIQYF
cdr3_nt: TGCAGTGCTAGTCTATTGCCGGGCAGGGGGGCGACGTCGGACATTCAGTACTTC

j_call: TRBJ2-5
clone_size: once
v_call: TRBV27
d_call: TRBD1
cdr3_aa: CASSLWTGGQETQYF
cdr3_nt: TGTGCCAGCAGTTTATGGACAGGGGGACAAGAGACCCAGTACTTC

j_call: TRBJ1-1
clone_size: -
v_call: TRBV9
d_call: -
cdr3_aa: CASSVEAGDYTEAFF
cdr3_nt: TGTGCCAGCAGCGTAGAAGCAGGGGATTACACTGAAGCTTTCTTT

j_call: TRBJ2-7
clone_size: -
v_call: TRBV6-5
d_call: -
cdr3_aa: CASSSLYEQYF
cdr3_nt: TGTGCCAGCAGTTCCTTGTACGAGCAGTACTTC

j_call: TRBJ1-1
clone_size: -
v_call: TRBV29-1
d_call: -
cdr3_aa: CSVQGPGPHLAFF
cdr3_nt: TGCAGCGTCCAGGGGCCAGGGCCCCACCTGGCTTTCTTT

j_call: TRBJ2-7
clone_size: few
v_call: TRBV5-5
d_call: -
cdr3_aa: CASSRYEQAYEQYF
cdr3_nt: TGTGCCAGCAGCCGCTATGAACAGGCCTACGAGCAGTACTTC

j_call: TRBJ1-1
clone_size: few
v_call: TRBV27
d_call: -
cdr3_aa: CASSYSTEGTEAFF
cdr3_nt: TGTGCCAGCAGTTATTCCACGGAGGGAACTGAAGCTTTCTTT

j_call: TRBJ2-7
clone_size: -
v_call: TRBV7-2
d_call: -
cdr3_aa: CASSLQVPSYEQYF
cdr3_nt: TGTGCCAGCAGCTTACAGGTCCCTTCCTACGAGCAGTACTTC

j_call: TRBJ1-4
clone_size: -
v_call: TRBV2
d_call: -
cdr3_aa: CASRGANEKLFF
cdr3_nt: TGTGCCAGCAGAGGGGCTAATGAAAAACTGTTTTTT

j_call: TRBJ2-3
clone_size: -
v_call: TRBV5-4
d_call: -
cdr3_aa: CASSPQVSTDTQYF
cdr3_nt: TGTGCCAGCAGCCCTCAGGTTAGCACAGATACGCAGTATTTT

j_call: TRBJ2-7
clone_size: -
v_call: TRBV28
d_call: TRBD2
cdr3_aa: CASSYRAGVVDEQYF
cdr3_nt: TGTGCCAGCAGTTACCGAGCGGGAGTGGTCGACGAGCAGTACTTC

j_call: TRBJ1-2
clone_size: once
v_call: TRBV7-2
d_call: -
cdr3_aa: CASSLALGRLLGYTF
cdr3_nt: TGTGCCAGCAGCTTAGCTTTGGGCAGGCTACTTGGCTACACCTTC

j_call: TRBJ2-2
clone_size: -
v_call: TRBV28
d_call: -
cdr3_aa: CASTPGGSTGELFF
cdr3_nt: TGTGCCAGCACCCCCGGGGGAAGCACCGGGGAGCTGTTTTTT